The rows below give T cell receptor beta chains drawn from one sample of a study of CD8 T cells in ankylosing spondylitis. Each CDR3 protein gets one entry after TCRdb re-called the 5' RACE reads with MiXCR. Of 500,000 or so distinct CDR3 sequences in the sample, approximately 5.3% were seen once. Sequencing used blood, either unsorted or a sorted T cell fraction (not recorded which). The receptors here all came from a male donor with ankylosing spondylitis. Both conserved end residues are part of each CDR3. The D gene is left open where the match is weak. Some rows mark clone size as missing; the rest say once, few, many or name a class of expanded clone.

size: many
V: TRBV28
D: TRBD1
J: TRBJ1-6
CDR3: CASSFWDRENYNSPLHF
DNA: TGTGCCAGCAGTTTTTGGGACAGGGAAAACTATAATTCACCCCTCCACTTT

size: few
V: TRBV15
D: TRBD1
J: TRBJ2-4
CDR3: CATSSGTGWAKNIQYF
DNA: TGTGCCACCAGCTCTGGGACAGGGTGGGCCAAAAACATTCAGTACTTC

size: many
V: TRBV18
D: .
J: TRBJ2-1
CDR3: CASSPQQLGDEQFF
DNA: TGTGCCAGCTCACCACAGCAACTAGGGGATGAGCAGTTCTTC

size: .
V: TRBV3-1
D: .
J: TRBJ2-7
CDR3: CASSQLGRAVYEQYF
DNA: TGTGCCAGCAGCCAACTTGGCAGGGCGGTCTACGAGCAGTACTTC

size: many
V: TRBV20-1
D: TRBD1
J: TRBJ1-2
CDR3: CSARGQGAHYGYTF
DNA: TGCAGTGCTAGGGGACAGGGGGCACACTATGGCTACACCTTC

size: many
V: TRBV12-3/TRBV12-4
D: .
J: TRBJ1-5
CDR3: CASRSDGNSNQPQHF
DNA: TGTGCCAGCAGGTCGGACGGTAATAGCAATCAGCCCCAGCATTTT

size: few
V: TRBV5-1
D: TRBD1
J: TRBJ2-6
CDR3: CASSLGNRGYTGANVLTF
DNA: TGCGCCAGCAGCTTAGGGAACAGGGGGTATACTGGGGCCAACGTCCTGACTTTC

size: .
V: TRBV4-1
D: TRBD2
J: TRBJ2-1
CDR3: CASSQEGLAGPYNEQFF
DNA: TGCGCCAGCAGCCAAGAAGGGTTAGCGGGCCCCTACAATGAGCAGTTCTTC

size: many
V: TRBV20-1
D: TRBD1
J: TRBJ2-7
CDR3: CSALPGTGNSEQYF
DNA: TGCAGTGCCCTACCCGGGACAGGGAATTCCGAGCAGTACTTC

size: .
V: TRBV11-3
D: TRBD2
J: TRBJ2-1
CDR3: CANSYSGTYNEQFF
DNA: TGTGCCAACAGCTACAGCGGGACCTACAATGAGCAGTTCTTC

size: many
V: TRBV7-9
D: .
J: TRBJ2-7
CDR3: CASSPGQTEQYF
DNA: TGTGCCAGCAGCCCCGGACAGACCGAGCAGTACTTC

size: many
V: TRBV15
D: .
J: TRBJ1-1
CDR3: CATSRGRGNTEAFF
DNA: TGTGCCACCAGCAGGGGCAGGGGAAACACTGAAGCTTTCTTT

size: many
V: TRBV20-1
D: TRBD1
J: TRBJ2-5
CDR3: CSQQGAGVETQYF
DNA: TGCAGTCAGCAGGGGGCCGGTGTGGAGACCCAGTACTTC

size: many
V: TRBV5-1
D: .
J: TRBJ2-7
CDR3: CASSLGIGGGGEQYF
DNA: TGCGCCAGCAGCTTGGGGATCGGGGGAGGTGGCGAGCAGTACTTC

size: many
V: TRBV9
D: .
J: TRBJ2-5
CDR3: CASSVLGEREETQYF
DNA: TGTGCCAGCAGCGTTTTGGGGGAGAGGGAAGAGACCCAGTACTTC

size: .
V: TRBV12-3/TRBV12-4
D: TRBD2
J: TRBJ2-1
CDR3: CASSSLGRAPYNEQFF
DNA: TGTGCCAGCAGTTCTCTCGGGAGGGCCCCCTACAATGAGCAGTTCTTC

size: .
V: TRBV5-5
D: .
J: TRBJ2-1
CDR3: CASSSGTHPLSSYNEQFF
DNA: TGTGCCAGCAGCTCCGGGACTCACCCTTTGAGCTCCTACAATGAGCAGTTCTTC

size: many
V: TRBV20-1
D: .
J: TRBJ2-3
CDR3: CSANSRDSYSTDTQYF
DNA: TGCAGTGCTAATTCCCGGGACTCCTATAGCACAGATACGCAGTATTTT

size: many
V: TRBV5-1
D: TRBD2
J: TRBJ2-2
CDR3: CASSFRGRYTGELFF
DNA: TGCGCCAGCAGCTTTCGCGGGAGGTATACCGGGGAGCTGTTTTTT

size: few
V: TRBV25-1
D: .
J: TRBJ2-7
CDR3: CASSATPGQASYEQYF
DNA: TGTGCCAGCAGTGCCACGCCGGGACAAGCCTCCTACGAGCAGTACTTC

size: .
V: TRBV20-1
D: TRBD2
J: TRBJ2-1
CDR3: CNARHPTSGRALSYNEQFF
DNA: TGCAATGCTCGACACCCGACTAGCGGGAGGGCCCTTTCCTACAATGAGCAGTTCTTC

size: few
V: TRBV7-9
D: .
J: TRBJ2-2
CDR3: CASSLPGHLNTGELFF
DNA: TGTGCCAGCAGCTTACCGGGACACCTGAACACCGGGGAGCTGTTTTTT

size: many
V: TRBV5-1
D: .
J: TRBJ1-4
CDR3: CASSLGTSGFEVDEKLFF
DNA: TGCGCCAGCAGCTTGGGTACATCAGGGTTCGAAGTGGATGAAAAACTGTTTTTT

size: many
V: TRBV7-9
D: .
J: TRBJ2-1
CDR3: CASSLAHPNEQFF
DNA: TGTGCCAGCAGCTTAGCGCACCCAAATGAGCAGTTCTTC

size: many
V: TRBV5-1
D: .
J: TRBJ1-1
CDR3: CASSLDGRNTEAFF
DNA: TGCGCCAGCAGCCTGGACGGGAGGAACACTGAAGCTTTCTTT

size: many
V: TRBV12-3/TRBV12-4
D: .
J: TRBJ2-7
CDR3: CASSFGYEQYF
DNA: TGCGCCAGCAGCTTCGGGTACGAGCAGTACTTC

size: many
V: TRBV28
D: TRBD2
J: TRBJ2-1
CDR3: CASSMTSGGPNEQFF
DNA: TGTGCCAGCAGCATGACTAGCGGGGGCCCCAATGAGCAGTTCTTC

size: many
V: TRBV7-9
D: .
J: TRBJ2-1
CDR3: CASSFETLWKEQFF
DNA: TGTGCCAGCAGCTTCGAAACTCTCTGGAAGGAGCAGTTCTTC

size: many
V: TRBV4-3
D: .
J: TRBJ1-1
CDR3: CASSQGGRNTEAFF
DNA: TGCGCCAGCAGCCAAGGGGGGAGGAACACTGAAGCTTTCTTT

size: many
V: TRBV20-1
D: TRBD1
J: TRBJ1-5
CDR3: CSAAPGGQPQHF
DNA: TGCAGTGCTGCCCCAGGGGGCCAGCCCCAGCATTTT

size: many
V: TRBV4-2
D: .
J: TRBJ1-4
CDR3: CASSQGSDNEKLFF
DNA: TGTGCCAGCAGCCAGGGCAGCGATAATGAAAAACTGTTTTTT

size: many
V: TRBV12-3/TRBV12-4
D: .
J: TRBJ1-1
CDR3: CASSFQLGNTEAFF
DNA: TGTGCCAGCAGTTTCCAGCTGGGGAACACTGAAGCTTTCTTT

size: many
V: TRBV4-3
D: TRBD2
J: TRBJ2-2
CDR3: CASTGGANTGELFF
DNA: TGCGCCAGCACGGGGGGGGCGAACACCGGGGAGCTGTTTTTT

size: .
V: TRBV2
D: .
J: TRBJ1-1
CDR3: CASSPGQGMNTEAFF
DNA: TGTGCCAGCAGTCCAGGGCAGGGCATGAACACTGAAGCTTTCTTT

size: many
V: TRBV4-3
D: .
J: TRBJ1-5
CDR3: CASSQDIKGSQPQHF
DNA: TGCGCCAGCAGCCAAGATATAAAAGGGAGTCAGCCCCAGCATTTT

size: many
V: TRBV15
D: .
J: TRBJ2-5
CDR3: CATSRTLGGQETQYF
DNA: TGTGCCACCAGCAGGACCCTGGGTGGTCAAGAGACCCAGTACTTC

size: many
V: TRBV12-3/TRBV12-4
D: .
J: TRBJ1-1
CDR3: CASSLSGRMTEAFF
DNA: TGTGCCAGCAGTTTATCCGGACGGATGACCGAAGCTTTCTTT

size: many
V: TRBV6-4
D: .
J: TRBJ2-1
CDR3: CASSVMGEAYNEQFF
DNA: TGTGCCAGCAGTGTCATGGGGGAGGCCTACAATGAGCAGTTCTTC

size: few
V: TRBV12-3/TRBV12-4
D: .
J: TRBJ1-5
CDR3: CASSSRLTDQPQHF
DNA: TGTGCCAGCAGTTCAAGATTAACGGATCAGCCCCAGCATTTT

size: few
V: TRBV20-1
D: TRBD1
J: TRBJ2-2
CDR3: CSARDRTGAYTGELFF
DNA: TGCAGTGCTAGAGATCGGACAGGGGCGTACACCGGGGAGCTGTTTTTT